The 9 T cell receptor beta chains in this list originate from one sample, sequenced in a study of blood T cell repertoires in COVID-19. Using immunoSEQ multiplex PCR, the repertoire was profiled, and TCRdb retains in-frame clones only, with some absent. The sample has about 150,000 clones; roughly four fifths are singletons. The material sequenced was peripheral blood. All receptors derive from an elderly man with acute or convalescent COVID-19.

The genes are TRBV3-1 (or the pseudogene TRBV3-2) and TRBJ1-3; D is possibly TRBD1 (5 bases). This CDR3 is built from 16 residues. The germline CDR1 and CDR2 sequences are LGHDT and YNNKEL (reference sequence). V lost 5 bases, J lost 0 bases, and 14 bases lay in between. Here the CDR3 reads CASSLGRGNSGNTIYF. The CDR3 coding sequence is TGTGCCAGCAGCTTGGGGAGGGGTAACTCTGGAAACACCATATATTTT.

The chain uses TRBV13 and TRBJ1-6; 7 bases agree with TRBD1. In germline, CDR1 is PRHDT, CDR2 FYEKMQ (reference sequence). The J segment lost 7 bases and the V segment lost 6 bases, leaving 9 bases of the junction unmatched. This CDR3 comprises 15 residues. As DNA, the CDR3 is TGTGCCAGCAGACCCGACAGGGCCAGGAATTCACCCCTCCACTTT. This translates into CASRPDRARNSPLHF.

The chain carries TRBV11-1 and TRBJ2-3, with 10 bases matching TRBD2. Germline V CDR1 and CDR2: SGHAT, FQDESV (reference sequence). Trimming removed 1 base from V and 8 bases from J; junction bases left unmatched: 9. The CDR3 covers 16 residues. The CDR3 DNA follows: TGTGCCAGCAGCTTAGGCGAGCGGGGGGGCCGAGCTACGCAGTATTTT. It codes for CASSLGERGGRATQYF.

The chain uses TRBV7-2 and TRBJ2-3; possibly TRBD2 for D (6 bases). This CDR3 is 16 amino acids long. Per the germline V gene, CDR1 is SGHTA and CDR2 is FQGNSA. Deletions cut 4 bases from V and 2 bases from J, with 16 bases between. The CDR3 loop reads CASSSGLRISTDTQYF. DNA of the CDR3: TGTGCCAGCAGCTCGGGACTCCGGATATCCACAGATACGCAGTATTTT.

The chain couples TRBV5-4 to TRBJ1-3; D unclear. The CDR3 runs 13 residues. The germline V gene encodes CDR1 SGHNT and CDR2 YYREEE (reference sequence). V lost 0 bases and J lost 4, with 5 bases in between. The CDR3 reads CASSLAEGNTIYF. Here the CDR3 DNA reads TGTGCCAGCAGCTTGGCCGAGGGAAACACCATATATTTT.

The V call is TRBV5-1, the J call TRBJ2-2; 9 bases fit TRBD1. CDR1 and CDR2 (germline): SGHRS, YFSETQ. V dropped 0 bases and J dropped 7; count of bases not matched to a gene: 10. The CDR3 runs 17 residues. The CDR3: CASSLVSFGTGIGELFF. For the CDR3, the DNA is TGCGCCAGCAGCTTGGTTTCATTCGGGACAGGGATCGGGGAGCTGTTTTTT.

The CDR3: CASTRTGSYGYTF. Here the CDR3 DNA reads TGTGCCAGCACCCGGACAGGGAGCTATGGCTACACCTTC. The J gene is TRBJ1-2, the V gene TRBV2, with 8 bases that match TRBD1. Germline V CDR1 and CDR2: SNHLY, FYNNEI. With 7 bases clipped from V and 4 bases from J, the junction kept 5 bases outside the gene matches. CDR3 length: 13 residues. Based on the CDR3 plus reference TRBV2 and TRBJ1-2, the full variable domain is EPEVTQTPSHQVTQMGQEVILRCVPISNHLYFYWYRQILGQKVEFLVSFYNNEISEKSEIFDDQFSVERPDGSNFTLKIRSTKLEDSAMYFCASTRTGSYGYTFGSGTRLTVV.

The chain recombines TRBV11-1 with TRBJ2-3, with D perhaps TRBD2 (6 bases). This CDR3 comprises 15 residues. The germline gives CDR1 SGHAT, CDR2 FQDESV (reference sequence). Trimming took off 4 bases at V and 1 base at J, with 12 bases between the two ends. The CDR3 here is CASSWEVWGTDTQYF. In DNA form, the CDR3 reads TGTGCCAGCAGCTGGGAGGTTTGGGGCACAGATACGCAGTATTTT.

On this clone itself: One end of the junction does not line up with germline, which may come from a read error. The V call is TRBV6-5, the J call TRBJ1-4; 7 bases match TRBD1. Germline V gene lookup returns CDR1 MNHEY and CDR2 SVGAGI. This CDR3 comprises 15 residues. As DNA, the CDR3 is TGTGCCAGCATTTACCAGGGGGCAACTAATGAAAAACTGTTTTTT. It yields the protein CASIYQGATNEKLFF.